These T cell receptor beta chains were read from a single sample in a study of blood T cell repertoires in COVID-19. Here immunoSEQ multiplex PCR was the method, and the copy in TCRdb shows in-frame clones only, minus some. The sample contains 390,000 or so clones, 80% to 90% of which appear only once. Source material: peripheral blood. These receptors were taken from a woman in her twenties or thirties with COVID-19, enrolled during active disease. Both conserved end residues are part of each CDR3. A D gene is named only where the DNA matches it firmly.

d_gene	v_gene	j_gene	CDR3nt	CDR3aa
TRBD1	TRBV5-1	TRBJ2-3	TGCGCCAGCAGCGTACAGGGGTTTAATGGAGATACGCAGTATTTT	CASSVQGFNGDTQYF
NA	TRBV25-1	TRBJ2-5	TGTGCCAGCAGTGAGGTGCAGGGAACCCAGTACTTC	CASSEVQGTQYF
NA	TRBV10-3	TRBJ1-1	TGTGCCATCAGTGAGTCGGCAGGGGATACGAACACTGAAGCTTTCTTT	CAISESAGDTNTEAFF
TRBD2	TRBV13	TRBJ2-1	TGTGCCAGCAGCATAGAGGCCCCGGCTAGCGGGAGGTACAATGAGCAGTTCTTC	CASSIEAPASGRYNEQFF
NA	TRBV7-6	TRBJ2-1	TGTGCCAGCAGCCCACGGACAGCAGGGAATGAGCAGTTCTTC	CASSPRTAGNEQFF
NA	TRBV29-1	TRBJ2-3	TGCAGCGTTCTCAGTCCTAGCACAGATACGCAGTATTTT	CSVLSPSTDTQYF
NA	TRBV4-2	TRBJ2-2	TGTGCCAGCAGCCCTAGACGCACCGGGGAGCTGTTTTTT	CASSPRRTGELFF
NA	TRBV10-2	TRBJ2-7	TGCGCCAGCAGTGAGCTCTACGAGCAGTACTTC	CASSELYEQYF
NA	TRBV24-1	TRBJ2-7	TGTGCCACCAGTGAATGGACAGTCCCCTACGAGCAGTACTTC	CATSEWTVPYEQYF
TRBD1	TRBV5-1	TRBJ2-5	TGCGCCAGCAGCTTGGGGGACAGACAAGAGACCCAGTACTTC	CASSLGDRQETQYF